This entry lists 4 T cell receptor beta chains sequenced from one sample in a study of cytomegalovirus exposure and HLA in healthy donors. The primer mix had 60 Vbeta and 13 Jbeta primers. Sequenced by immunoSEQ multiplex PCR; TCRdb stores in-frame clones only, minus some. The data show about 110,000 clones, about 83% seen once. Sequencing was performed on PBMCs. The receptors derive from a female donor in good health and CMV-seropositive.

This chain uses TRBV18 with TRBJ1-1; D possibly corresponds to TRBD1 (6 bases). CDR1 KGHSH and CDR2 LQKENI come from the germline V gene. V lost 4 bases and J lost 7, with 10 bases in between. The CDR3 sequence is 12 residues long. The CDR3 DNA reads TGTGCCAGCTCACGGTACAGGGATGAAGCTTTCTTT. Amino acid sequence: CASSRYRDEAFF.

This sequence joins TRBV15 and TRBJ2-5; maybe TRBD2 (5 bases). This CDR3 has 15 amino acids. Trimming took off 5 bases at V and 2 bases at J, with 15 bases between the two ends. Looked up from germline, CDR1 is LNHNV and CDR2 is YYDKDF (reference sequence). CDR3 in DNA: TGTGCCACCAGCCGCGAGTTTCCGGGACAAGAGACCCAGTACTTC. Its translation: CATSREFPGQETQYF.

This clone was recorded a few times. The J gene is TRBJ1-6, the V gene TRBV4-3; TRBD1 agrees at 9 bases. Trimming took 2 bases from V and 10 from J; bases not matched to a gene: 12. The CDR3 contains 17 residues. CDR1 is LGHNA, CDR2 YSLEER, per germline. CDR3 sequence reads: CASSQSPEGQGRSPLHF. The DNA for the CDR3 is TGCGCCAGCAGCCAAAGCCCGGAGGGACAGGGCCGCTCACCCCTCCACTTT.

V and J are TRBV10-3 and TRBJ2-2; 11 nucleotides match TRBD1. After removal of 6 bases from V and 3 bases from J, the junction contained 6 bases not matched to a gene. The CDR3 has 16 amino acids. The germline gives CDR1 ENHRY, CDR2 SYGVKD. CDR3 nucleotide sequence: TGTGCCATCAGGCGGACAGGGGGCAAGGACACCGGGGAGCTGTTTTTT. It yields the protein CAIRRTGGKDTGELFF.